A single sample gave rise to the 6 T cell receptor beta chains below, sequenced in a study of blood T cell repertoires in COVID-19. TCRdb's copy holds only in-frame clones and misses some; the assay was immunoSEQ multiplex PCR. The table lists around 190,000 clones, roughly 80% of them singletons. Material: peripheral blood. The origin of the receptors is a man aged 55-75 years with acute or convalescent COVID-19.

The chain carries TRBV6-1 and TRBJ2-3, with D unclear. This CDR3 comprises 15 residues. Germline V gene lookup returns CDR1 MNHNS and CDR2 SASEGT. V shed 2 bases and J shed 6 bases, with 15 bases lying between them. CDR3 in DNA: TGTGCCAGCAGTGAATTAGGTGGAGCTGCTGATACGCAGTATTTT. It translates to CASSELGGAADTQYF.

This chain connects TRBV5-5 to TRBJ1-5; D is ambiguous. V shed 0 bases and J shed 0 bases, with 7 bases lying between them. Germline CDR1 reads SGHKS; CDR2 reads YYEKEE (reference sequence). The CDR3 is 15 amino acids. CDR3 nucleotides: TGTGCCAGCAGCTTGGACAATTATAGCAATCAGCCCCAGCATTTT. It specifies CASSLDNYSNQPQHF.

The chain is built from TRBV2 and TRBJ1-1; D may be TRBD1 (5 bases). Trimming removed 2 bases at V and 3 bases at J, with 10 bases between. From germline, CDR1 is SNHLY and CDR2 FYNNEI. The CDR3 covers 14 residues. The CDR3 DNA reads TGTGCCAGCAGTGAAAGGAGGGGATACACTGAAGCTTTCTTT. Amino acids: CASSERRGYTEAFF.

This sequence joins TRBV19 and TRBJ2-5; D is possibly TRBD2 (5 bases). The V gene lost 5 bases and the J gene lost 2 bases, with 9 bases spanning the gap. This CDR3 region has 13 residues. From germline, CDR1 is LNHDA and CDR2 SQIVND (reference sequence). CDR3 sequence: CASSGGLQETQYF. CDR3 nucleotide sequence: TGTGCCAGTAGTGGCGGGTTACAAGAGACCCAGTACTTC.

This chain connects TRBV12-3 or TRBV12-4 to TRBJ1-2; no firm D call. This CDR3 has 12 amino acids. With 7 bases removed from V and 8 bases from J, the gap between germline ends came to 14 bases. CDR3 coding DNA: TGTGCCAGCACCCGGGTCCTCGGCGGCTACACCTTC. Its protein is CASTRVLGGYTF.

The chain is built from TRBV5-1 and TRBJ2-3; D may be TRBD1 (5 bases). CDR3 length: 15 residues. Germline V gene lookup returns CDR1 SGHRS and CDR2 YFSETQ. Trimming left V 4 bases short and J 3 bases short, with 15 bases between. The CDR3: CASSPGQVVTDTQYF. CDR3 DNA sequence: TGCGCCAGCAGCCCAGGGCAGGTAGTAACAGATACGCAGTATTTT.